Ten or more counts support the clone carrying this T cell receptor beta chain. The antigen remains undetermined. Here immunoSEQ multiplex PCR was the method, and the copy in TCRdb shows in-frame clones only, minus some. The sample contains more than 900,000 clones, about 80% of which appear only once. Memory CD4+ cells were the fraction left after CD45RA+ naive selection. Trimming took off 11 bases at V and 2 bases at J, with 16 bases between the two ends. CDR1 SNHLY and CDR2 FYNNEI come from the germline V gene. This CDR3 has 13 amino acids. The data were obtained in a study of shared clonotypes between healthy human individuals. Background on the study: Per donor, CD8 memory used one plate, CD8 naive used two, CD4 memory used three and CD4 naive used three. Study-wide results and limits: Estimated richness was generally greater in naive than memory subsets. The study found lower generation probabilities in non-shared clonotypes than in those shared by all four donors.

The chain joins TRBV2 to TRBJ2-7, with no clear D. The TCR sequence derives from a man between 18 and 35 years old in good health. Some clones in this sample may be carry-over from other donors' samples. The specimen sequenced was memory CD4+ T cells from PBMCs. Subset described: CD45RA-negative fraction. The CDR3, as DNA: TGTGCCGGAGCAACGCAGAGCCCCTACGAGCAGTACTTC. The encoded protein is CAGATQSPYEQYF.